The 10 T cell receptor beta chains given below trace back to one sample, sequenced in a study of early T cells in non-severe SARS-CoV-2 infection. TCRdb reprocessed the 5' RACE reads with MiXCR, giving one entry per CDR3 protein. The sample holds under 75,000 distinct CDR3 sequences; approximately 12% are singletons and the top ten take approximately 9.6%. Sequencing input: whole blood. Receptor source: an adult who was a healthcare worker with PCR-confirmed SARS-CoV-2 infection or an uninfected control (not recorded which).

The chain uses TRBV19 and TRBJ2-1; 15 nucleotides align to TRBD2. The ends lost 6 bases at V and 3 bases at J; junction bases unmatched: 0. CDR3 length: 15 residues. Germline loops: CDR1 LNHDA, CDR2 SQIVND (reference sequence). For the CDR3, the DNA is TGTGCCAGTAGGGGACTAGCGGGAGGCTACAATGAGCAGTTCTTC. It yields the protein CASRGLAGGYNEQFF.

This clonotype was seen more than once but under ten times. This chain links TRBV10-3 with TRBJ2-1; tentative D call: TRBD2 (5 bases). The CDR3 extends over 14 amino acids. Germline V CDR1 and CDR2: ENHRY, SYGVKD. V lost 6 bases and J 6 bases, leaving 15 bases between the germline ends. As DNA, the CDR3 is TGTGCCATCAGCGCGAGTCTTCGGGGCAATGAGCAGTTCTTC. It encodes CAISASLRGNEQFF.

The chain couples TRBV7-9 to TRBJ1-2; TRBD1 matches at 7 bases. J lost 8 bases, V lost 7 bases, and 10 bases had no gene match. The germline V gene encodes CDR1 SEHNR and CDR2 FQNEAQ (reference sequence). The CDR3 has 13 amino acids. CDR3 DNA sequence: TGTGCCAGCACAACTTCCGGGACAGCAGGCTACACCTTC. The encoded protein is CASTTSGTAGYTF.

V gene TRBV7-3 combines with J gene TRBJ2-5; D uncertain. This CDR3 comprises 15 residues. From germline, CDR1 is SGHTA and CDR2 FQGTGA. V was cut by 2 bases and J by 4 bases, with 14 bases left in between. The CDR3 sequence is CASSLGFGLTETQYF. In DNA form, the CDR3 reads TGTGCCAGCAGCTTAGGGTTCGGCCTCACAGAGACCCAGTACTTC.

The chain recombines TRBV19 with TRBJ1-1; D is unclear. V was clipped by 10 bases and J by 3 bases, with 12 bases between them. Germline assignment: CDR1 LNHDA and CDR2 SQIVND (reference sequence). This CDR3 contains 12 residues. The CDR3 spells CATKRSYTEAFF. The CDR3 DNA reads as TGTGCCACCAAGAGGAGTTACACTGAAGCTTTCTTT.

This clonotype was seen at least ten times. V is TRBV7-6 and J is TRBJ2-5; 10 bases map to TRBD2. CDR1 and CDR2 (germline): SGHVS, FNYEAQ. V gave up 2 bases and J gave up 4 bases; unmatched junction bases: 7. This CDR3 spans 16 amino acids. CDR3 region: CASSLTLAGALETQYF. The DNA of the CDR3 is TGTGCCAGCAGCTTAACCCTAGCGGGAGCTCTAGAGACCCAGTACTTC.

This clonotype was found a few times. This chain uses TRBV20-1 with TRBJ2-5, with 11 bases that match TRBD2. The CDR3 runs 14 residues. With V trimmed by 5 bases and J by 1 base, 3 bases remained unmatched. The germline gives CDR1 DFQATT, CDR2 SNEGSKA (reference sequence). CDR3 DNA: TGCAGTGCTTCTAGCGGGGGGCCCCAAGAGACCCAGTACTTC. Amino acids: CSASSGGPQETQYF.

This clonotype was detected only a few times. The chain combines TRBV5-1 with TRBJ1-2, with D tentatively TRBD1 (6 bases). In germline, CDR1 is SGHRS, CDR2 YFSETQ. The V end was cut by 4 bases, the J end by 2 bases, with 18 bases between. The CDR3 runs 16 residues. CDR3 sequence (DNA): TGCGCCAGCAGCCTGGATCCTTCTACAGGGAACTATGGCTACACCTTC. Its translation is CASSLDPSTGNYGYTF.

This clonotype was picked up many times. J is TRBJ2-7 and V is TRBV12-3 or TRBV12-4; TRBD1 matches at 8 bases. Trimming removed 5 bases from V and 4 bases from J; junction bases left unmatched: 4. This CDR3 has 13 residues. CDR3 amino acids: CASSLQGGYEQYF. The DNA for the CDR3 is TGTGCCAGCAGTCTACAGGGGGGATACGAGCAGTACTTC.

The gene calls are TRBV20-1 and TRBJ2-2; 9 nucleotides agree with TRBD2. The CDR3 runs 13 residues. The V segment lost 6 bases and the J segment 6 bases; nucleotides outside the gene matches: 5. The V gene's germline CDR1 is DFQATT and CDR2 SNEGSKA (reference sequence). CDR3 DNA sequence: TGCAGTGCGATTAAGCGGGAGGCCGGGGAGCTGTTTTTT. This sequence encodes CSAIKREAGELFF.